The text below deals with one T cell receptor (beta chain). The CDR3 has 13 residues. Per germline, CDR1 LGHDT and CDR2 YNNKEL (reference sequence). The V end was cut by 9 bases, the J end by 9 bases, with 15 bases between. Original processing notes: Estimated nucleated cell counts came from reference gene primer amplification. TCRdb's table, derived via immunoSEQ multiplex PCR, lists solely in-frame clones and lacks some. D and trimming were read from the DNA, whereas the V and J calls and clone size are those reported in that table. The sample lists about 220,000 clones; almost 85% were seen once. The data stem from a study of blood T cell repertoires in COVID-19.

Sequencing was performed on PBMCs or T cells enriched from blood (not recorded which). The rearrangement uses TRBV3-1 (or the pseudogene TRBV3-2) and TRBJ1-6; D is possibly TRBD1 (6 bases). The TCR was taken from a man aged 40-49 years who had recovered from COVID-19. The CDR3 nucleotides are TGTGCCAGTCCCCGGACAGCGGCTTCACCCCTCCACTTT. It codes for CASPRTAASPLHF.